Listed below are T cell receptor beta chains from one sample, sequenced in a study of blood T cell repertoires in COVID-19. Sequencing was performed with immunoSEQ multiplex PCR; in TCRdb, only in-frame clones are kept and a portion is missing. The sample consists of 400,000 to 500,000 clones, about 88% of them appearing once. Material for sequencing was PBMCs or T cells enriched from blood (not recorded which). These receptors were taken from a young woman who had been exposed to COVID-19. Both conserved end residues are part of each CDR3. D genes are given only for firm matches.

TRBJ1-4 | TRBD1 | TRBV28 | CASSPRQGASEKLFF | TGTGCCAGCAGCCCTAGACAGGGGGCTAGTGAAAAACTGTTTTTT
TRBJ1-2 | NA | TRBV9 | CASSVNRQANYGYTF | TGTGCCAGCAGCGTCAACAGGCAAGCTAACTATGGCTACACCTTC
TRBJ2-7 | TRBD2 | TRBV29-1 | CSVRTSGGNTYEQYF | TGCAGCGTCCGGACTAGCGGGGGGAATACCTACGAGCAGTACTTC
TRBJ1-5 | TRBD1 | TRBV9 | CASSYGTVNQPQHF | TGTGCCAGCAGCTACGGGACAGTCAATCAGCCCCAGCATTTT
TRBJ1-1 | NA | TRBV28 | CAIKNGEVNTEAFF | TGTGCGATCAAAAACGGGGAGGTGAACACTGAAGCTTTCTTT
TRBJ1-1 | NA | TRBV3-1/TRBV3-2 | CASSQGTGPNTEAFF | TGTGCCAGCAGCCAAGGCACAGGGCCGAACACTGAAGCTTTCTTT
TRBJ1-1 | TRBD1 | TRBV28 | CASRRQGAGGTEAFF | TGTGCCAGCCGGCGACAGGGGGCGGGGGGGACTGAAGCTTTCTTT
TRBJ1-4 | TRBD1 | TRBV19 | CASSSGQGGATNEKLFF | TGTGCCAGTAGTTCCGGACAGGGAGGAGCAACTAATGAAAAACTGTTTTTT
TRBJ1-5 | NA | TRBV5-1 | CASSLDGGVSNQPQHF | TGCGCCAGCAGCTTGGATGGGGGCGTAAGCAATCAGCCCCAGCATTTT
TRBJ2-7 | TRBD1 | TRBV4-1 | CASSQDTGTGDEQYF | TGCGCCAGCAGCCAAGATACGGGGACAGGTGACGAGCAGTACTTC
TRBJ2-6 | NA | TRBV10-3 | CAISDPVGSGANVLTF | TGTGCCATCAGTGACCCGGTCGGCTCTGGGGCCAACGTCCTGACTTTC
TRBJ2-7 | TRBD1 | TRBV4-1 | CASSRTRHEGTGAYEQYF | TGCGCCAGCAGCCGGACACGCCATGAGGGGACAGGGGCCTACGAGCAGTACTTC
TRBJ1-1 | TRBD1 | TRBV19 | CASSPRGLGNTEAFF | TGTGCCAGTAGTCCCAGGGGGCTGGGGAACACTGAAGCTTTCTTT
TRBJ1-4 | NA | TRBV4-3 | CASSQGPLATNEKLFF | TGCGCCAGCAGCCAAGGTCCTCTTGCAACTAATGAAAAACTGTTTTTT
TRBJ1-4 | TRBD1 | TRBV6-2/TRBV6-3 | CASSYNGQGANEKLFF | TGTGCCAGCAGTTACAACGGACAGGGCGCCAATGAAAAACTGTTTTTT
TRBJ2-7 | TRBD1 | TRBV28 | CASSLLEDRAYEQYF | TGTGCCAGCAGTTTATTAGAGGACAGGGCCTACGAGCAGTACTTC
TRBJ1-2 | NA | TRBV18 | CASSPTAVDGYTF | TGTGCCAGCTCACCCACAGCAGTCGATGGCTACACCTTC
TRBJ1-1 | NA | TRBV7-9 | CASSLDTGTEAFF | TGTGCCAGCAGCCTTGACACCGGCACTGAAGCTTTCTTT
TRBJ2-7 | TRBD2 | TRBV28 | CASSFGPLTSGGAYEQYF | TGTGCCAGCAGTTTTGGCCCCCTAACTAGCGGGGGGGCCTACGAGCAGTACTTC
TRBJ2-5 | TRBD2 | TRBV15 | CATSSWRLAGRGGETQYF | TGTGCCACCAGCAGTTGGAGGCTAGCGGGAAGAGGGGGAGAGACCCAGTACTTC
TRBJ2-5 | TRBD1 | TRBV6-4 | CASSETGTGAGETQYF | TGTGCCAGCAGTGAAACCGGGACAGGGGCAGGGGAGACCCAGTACTTC
TRBJ2-5 | TRBD2 | TRBV3-1/TRBV3-2 | CASSPPTARTSGVIETQYF | TGTGCCAGCAGTCCTCCGACAGCGCGGACTAGCGGGGTAATAGAGACCCAGTACTTC
TRBJ2-7 | TRBD2 | TRBV5-1 | CASSSRLADYEQYF | TGCGCCAGCAGCTCGAGACTAGCGGACTACGAGCAGTACTTC